This TCR beta chain originates from a study of cytomegalovirus exposure and HLA in healthy donors. Germline CDR1 reads SGHTA; CDR2 reads FQGTGA. With 1 base removed from V and 4 bases from J, the gap between germline ends came to 14 bases. CDR3 length equals 15 residues. Primers: 60 Vbeta forward and 13 Jbeta reverse. Clones were sequenced by immunoSEQ multiplex PCR, and TCRdb holds only the in-frame ones, with some missing. The sample carries approximately 170,000 clones, around 80% recorded once. The TCR was taken from a woman in her forties or fifties in good health and CMV-seropositive. The sequenced sample was PBMCs. The chain combines TRBV7-3 with TRBJ2-7; TRBD2 is a possible D gene (5 bases). The CDR3 region has the DNA TGTGCCAGCAGCTTAAGACCGGGGATGCAGTACGAGCAGTACTTC. Protein product: CASSLRPGMQYEQYF.